Listed here are 29 T cell receptor beta chains from one sample, sequenced in a study of cytomegalovirus exposure and HLA in healthy donors. A multiplex PCR was run with 60 Vbeta primers and 13 Jbeta primers. Only in-frame clones appear in the TCRdb table, and some are missing; sequencing was by immunoSEQ multiplex PCR. The sample carries roughly 150,000 clones, 75% to 80% recorded once. The sequenced sample consisted of PBMCs. The receptor source for this set is a woman in her twenties or thirties in good health and CMV-seronegative.

This sequence joins TRBV27 and TRBJ2-7, with 9 bases lining up with TRBD1. The last part of the DNA fits TRBJ2-1 better; the J call may be wrong. Germline CDR1 MNHEY, CDR2 SMNVEV (reference sequence). This CDR3 is built from 13 residues. This chain's CDR3 is CASSLTGGNEQFF. The CDR3 DNA is TGTGCCAGCAGTCTGACAGGGGGCAATGAGCAGTTCTTC.

The J gene is TRBJ2-3, the V gene TRBV5-8; 14 nucleotides agree with TRBD2. Germline V gene data show CDR1 as SGHTS and CDR2 as YDEGEE. This CDR3 has 17 residues. The trim removed 0 bases at V and 9 bases at J, leaving 9 bases unmatched. The CDR3 reads CASSLEVGLAGGGTQYF. For the CDR3, the DNA is TGTGCCAGCAGCTTGGAGGTTGGACTAGCGGGGGGCGGCACGCAGTATTTT.

This chain links TRBV6-1 with TRBJ1-2; weak D call: TRBD1 (5 bases). The CDR3 has 15 residues. V lost 5 bases and J lost 5, with 18 bases in between. Germline CDR1 is MNHNS and CDR2 is SASEGT. The DNA of the CDR3 is TGTGCCAGCAGTTCCGGGGGTAGGCTGTCGTATGGCTACACCTTC. It specifies CASSSGGRLSYGYTF.

The CDR3 loop reads CATAGGLGTDTQYF. DNA for the CDR3: TGCGCCACGGCGGGGGGGCTTGGAACAGATACGCAGTATTTT. The rearrangement links TRBV5-1 to TRBJ2-3, with 9 positions matching TRBD2. Trimming cost V 9 bases and J 3 bases; bases outside gene matches: 8. This CDR3 is 14 amino acids long. Germline values: CDR1 SGHRS, CDR2 YFSETQ.

The chain combines TRBV9 with TRBJ1-1, with TRBD1 as a possible D gene (6 bases). In germline, CDR1 is SGDLS, CDR2 YYNGEE. The V end lost 3 bases, the J end lost 1 base, and 16 bases lay between the germline ends. CDR3 size: 16 residues. DNA for the CDR3: TGTGCCAGCAGCGCCACTCCGGGACAAGCGAACACTGAAGCTTTCTTT. Translation: CASSATPGQANTEAFF.

This chain uses TRBV14 with TRBJ2-5, with TRBD1 identical over 10 bases. CDR1 is SGHDN, CDR2 FVKESK, per germline. V lost 4 bases and J lost 7; bases outside the gene matches: 9. This CDR3 contains 15 residues. Here the CDR3 reads CASSPSDRGRGTQYF. The CDR3 DNA reads as TGTGCCAGCAGCCCGAGTGACAGGGGGCGAGGGACCCAGTACTTC.

This clone showed up just a few times. The DNA of the CDR3 is TGCGCCAGCCGGACGGGGTCGGGGACAGGAGAAAAACTGTTTTTT. Protein sequence: CASRTGSGTGEKLFF. This chain uses TRBV5-1 with TRBJ1-4; 8 bases map to TRBD1. Germline-derived CDR1 and CDR2 are SGHRS and YFSETQ. The J segment lost 8 bases and the V segment lost 7 bases, leaving 13 bases of the junction unmatched. This CDR3 is 15 amino acids long. Variable domain in full (rest from reference TRBV5-1 and TRBJ1-4): KAGVTQTPRYLIKTRGQQVTLSCSPISGHRSVSWYQQTPGQGLQFLFEYFSETQRNKGNFPGRFSGRQFSNSRSEMNVSTLELGDSALYLCASRTGSGTGEKLFFGSGTQLSVL.

The rearrangement uses TRBV20-1 and TRBJ1-4; D is ambiguous. The V and J ends lost 5 bases and 13 bases respectively, with 14 bases between them. Germline CDR1 is DFQATT and CDR2 is SNEGSKA (reference sequence). The CDR3 totals 11 residues. This CDR3 is CSAAIQPRLFF. The DNA of the CDR3 is TGCAGTGCTGCGATTCAACCAAGACTGTTTTTT.

The rearrangement links TRBV7-6 to TRBJ1-2; 12 nucleotides match TRBD1. The germline V gene encodes CDR1 SGHVS and CDR2 FNYEAQ. V was pared by 1 base and J by 6 bases, with 6 bases of the junction left unmatched. The CDR3 length is 16 residues. CDR3 amino acids: CASSLEPGQGAHGYTF. The CDR3 DNA sequence: TGTGCCAGCAGCTTAGAGCCGGGACAGGGGGCCCATGGCTACACCTTC.

The rearrangement links TRBV27 to TRBJ1-1; D possibly corresponds to TRBD1 (5 bases). The germline CDR1 and CDR2 sequences are MNHEY and SMNVEV (reference sequence). The CDR3 has 14 residues. Trimming took 2 bases from V and 1 from J, leaving 8 bases between them. This CDR3 is CASSLGGSNTEAFF. CDR3 bases: TGTGCCAGCAGTTTAGGGGGGTCGAACACTGAAGCTTTCTTT.

Here the CDR3 reads CASSLPSPGLAGGRPTNTQYF. As DNA, the CDR3 is TGCGCCAGCAGCTTACCTAGCCCGGGACTAGCGGGGGGTCGACCGACTAATACGCAGTATTTT. V usage is TRBV5-1 and J usage is TRBJ2-3, with 15 bases lining up with TRBD2. The length of the CDR3 is 21 residues. The V and J ends lost 2 bases and 7 bases, in that order; junction bases with no gene match: 20. Germline assignment: CDR1 SGHRS and CDR2 YFSETQ.

This clone was detected only once. J is TRBJ2-1 and V is TRBV5-1; TRBD1 agrees at 9 bases. The CDR3 length is 14 residues. Germline V CDR1 and CDR2: SGHRS, YFSETQ. V was clipped by 4 bases and J by 8 bases; unmatched bases: 7. DNA for the CDR3: TGCGCCAGCAGCGTGAGGGACAGGGTGGATGAGCAGTTCTTC. It yields the protein CASSVRDRVDEQFF.

This clone was detected only a few times. The V gene is TRBV25-1, the J gene TRBJ1-1; D is unclear. V shed 5 bases and J shed 0 bases, with 7 bases lying between them. The CDR3 is 13 residues long. Germline CDR1 and CDR2: MGHDK and SYGVNS. The CDR3, as DNA: TGTGCCAGCAGTCCAAATTTGAACACTGAAGCTTTCTTT. Translating it yields CASSPNLNTEAFF. Combining the CDR3 with reference TRBV25-1 and TRBJ1-1 gives the whole variable domain EADIYQTPRYLVIGTGKKITLECSQTMGHDKMYWYQQDPGMELHLIHYSYGVNSTEKGDLSSESTVSRIRTEHFPLTLESARPSHTSQYLCASSPNLNTEAFFGQGTRLTVV.

V usage is TRBV5-1 and J usage is TRBJ2-5, with TRBD2 matching 12 bases. Germline loops: CDR1 SGHRS, CDR2 YFSETQ. J lost 2 bases, V lost 0 bases, and 5 bases had no gene match. The CDR3 has 17 residues. The CDR3 here is CASSLGLAGAGQETQYF. Here the CDR3 DNA reads TGCGCCAGCAGCTTGGGACTAGCGGGGGCCGGACAAGAGACCCAGTACTTC.

The chain employs TRBV13 and TRBJ2-1; the D gene is possibly TRBD1 (5 bases). The germline V and J ends were trimmed by 7 bases and 5 bases, with 21 bases remaining between them. The CDR3 sequence is 16 residues long. The V gene's germline CDR1 is PRHDT and CDR2 FYEKMQ (reference sequence). The DNA for the CDR3 is TGTGCCAGCAAGGGGCTCAGGAACGGGCCCGACAATGAGCAGTTCTTC. It yields the protein CASKGLRNGPDNEQFF. The full variable domain, in which reference TRBV13 and TRBJ2-1 provide the parts outside the CDR3, is AAGVIQSPRHLIKEKRETATLKCYPIPRHDTVYWYQQGPGQDPQFLISFYEKMQSDKGSIPDRFSAQQFSDYHSELNMSSLELGDSALYFCASKGLRNGPDNEQFFGPGTRLTVL.

This chain links TRBV5-4 with TRBJ2-3, with no clear D. Germline lookup yields CDR1 SGHNT and CDR2 YYREEE (reference sequence). The CDR3 is 14 amino acids. V lost 4 bases, J lost 0 bases, and 9 bases lay in between. The CDR3 region has the DNA TGTGCCAGCAGCCCGGCCGGGAGCACAGATACGCAGTATTTT. Encoded protein: CASSPAGSTDTQYF.

This chain connects TRBV11-2 to TRBJ1-5, with a tentative D call TRBD1 (5 bases). The V and J ends lost 4 bases and 4 bases respectively, with 17 bases between them. The CDR3 loop spans 16 amino acids. The germline gives CDR1 SGHAT, CDR2 FQNNGV. The CDR3 DNA follows: TGTGCCAGCAGCTCGGCTCGGGGGTCCCGGAATCAGCCCCAGCATTTT. Translated: CASSSARGSRNQPQHF.

The table lists this clone with a few counts. This sequence joins TRBV9 and TRBJ2-1; weak D call: TRBD2 (6 bases). Germline V gene sequence: CDR1 SGDLS, CDR2 YYNGEE. The CDR3 consists of 14 residues. V lost 3 bases to trimming and J lost 8 bases, with 15 bases between them. The CDR3 DNA reads as TGTGCCAGCAGCGCGGGACTGGGCCTCGATGAGCAGTTCTTC. It specifies CASSAGLGLDEQFF.

The chain joins TRBV30 to TRBJ1-5, with TRBD1 identical over 9 bases. Germline loops: CDR1 GTSNPN, CDR2 SVGIG (reference sequence). The CDR3 spans 13 residues. The junction had 4 bases not matched to a gene; V was cut back by 5 bases and J by 5 bases. Written as DNA, the CDR3 is TGTGCCTGGGGACAGGGGATTGATCAGCCCCAGCATTTT. It translates to CAWGQGIDQPQHF.

This clone showed up just a few times. The chain recombines TRBV5-8 with TRBJ2-3, with TRBD2 identical over 7 bases. The J segment lost 8 bases and the V segment lost 7 bases, leaving 10 bases of the junction unmatched. The CDR3 is made up of 13 amino acids. Per the germline V gene, CDR1 is SGHTS and CDR2 is YDEGEE. The DNA of the CDR3 is TGTGCCAGCTCCCCCCGCGGGGGTGGTACGCAGTATTTT. Residues: CASSPRGGGTQYF.

CDR3 region: CASSLAEAIGANVLTF. The CDR3 DNA reads as TGTGCCAGCAGCTTAGCGGAGGCCATCGGGGCCAACGTCCTGACTTTC. The chain is built from TRBV7-9 and TRBJ2-6; the D gene is possibly TRBD2 (5 bases). Germline lookup yields CDR1 SEHNR and CDR2 FQNEAQ (reference sequence). V gave up 0 bases and J gave up 4 bases, with 10 bases separating them. The CDR3 has 16 amino acids.

The chain joins TRBV5-1 to TRBJ1-2, with D unclear. Germline CDR1 is SGHRS and CDR2 is YFSETQ. The CDR3 runs 15 residues. Trimming pared 6 bases from V and 3 bases from J, leaving 18 bases between. CDR3: CASNRDPTADYGYTF. DNA for the CDR3: TGCGCCAGCAACCGAGATCCGACTGCCGACTATGGCTACACCTTC.

V is TRBV7-2 and J is TRBJ1-2; D is unresolved. The CDR3 length is 11 residues. The germline CDR1 and CDR2 sequences are SGHTA and FQGNSA. V gave up 5 bases and J gave up 7 bases, with 8 bases separating them. The DNA of the CDR3 is TGTGCCAGCAGCCGAGGAACTGGCTACACCTTC. Translated, it gives CASSRGTGYTF.

The chain links TRBV23-1 to TRBJ2-1; TRBD2 agrees at 12 bases. TRBV23-1 is known as an ORF, though its function is uncertain. V gave up 3 bases and J gave up 8 bases; unmatched junction bases: 8. The CDR3 has 16 amino acids. In DNA form, the CDR3 reads TGCGCCAGCAGTCACTGCCTAGCGGGGGGGCCTGATGAGCAGTTCTTC. Encoded protein: CASSHCLAGGPDEQFF.

This chain joins TRBV6-1 and TRBJ2-7; 9 bases agree with TRBD1. This CDR3 region has 14 residues. The V and J ends lost 6 bases and 3 bases, in that order; junction bases with no gene match: 6. Germline V lookup: CDR1 MNHNS, CDR2 SASEGT. CDR3 in amino acids: CASSETGGGYEQYF. DNA of the CDR3: TGTGCCAGCAGCGAGACAGGGGGGGGCTACGAGCAGTACTTC.

The chain combines TRBV2 with TRBJ2-3, with D possibly matching TRBD2 (7 bases). Germline CDR1 reads SNHLY; CDR2 reads FYNNEI. Trimming shortened V by 3 bases and J by 4 bases, and 14 bases separated the two germline ends. The CDR3 is 15 residues long. CDR3 in amino acids: CASSEGAGRSDTQYF. In DNA, the CDR3 is TGTGCCAGCAGTGAGGGGGCCGGGAGGTCAGATACGCAGTATTTT.

The J gene is TRBJ1-4, the V gene TRBV27, with a weak D call TRBD1 (6 bases). Trimming pared 4 bases from V and 5 bases from J, leaving 14 bases between. From germline, CDR1 is MNHEY and CDR2 SMNVEV (reference sequence). The CDR3 totals 15 residues. DNA of the CDR3: TGTGCCAGCAGTTCAGTGGACAGAGTAAATGAAAAACTGTTTTTT. Amino acids: CASSSVDRVNEKLFF.

The chain links TRBV6-1 to TRBJ1-1, with 8 bases fitting TRBD1. V gave up 6 bases and J gave up 3 bases; unmatched junction bases: 6. Germline CDR1 is MNHNS and CDR2 is SASEGT. The CDR3 runs to 14 residues. The CDR3 bases are TGTGCCAGCAGCAACAGGGGGAGCCACACTGAAGCTTTCTTT. This translates into CASSNRGSHTEAFF.

About this clone itself: One end of the junction does not line up with germline, which may come from a read error. This CDR3 is also generated by other DNA sequences in the sample. V gene TRBV11-2 combines with J gene TRBJ1-5; D possibly corresponds to TRBD1 (5 bases). The germline V gene encodes CDR1 SGHAT and CDR2 FQNNGV. The CDR3 is made up of 14 amino acids. The DNA of the CDR3 is TGTGCCAGCAGCTTTGACAGAAACAATCAGCCTCAGCATTTT. Translation: CASSFDRNNQPQHF. The full variable domain, completed using reference TRBV11-2 and TRBJ1-5, is EAGVAQSPRYKIIEKRQSVAFWCNPISGHATLYWYQQILGQGPKLLIQFQNNGVVDDSQLPKDRFSAERLKGVDSTLKIQPAKLEDSAVYLCASSFDRNNQPQHFGDGTRLSIL.